The sequence of this TCR beta chain was determined in a study of blood T cells in healthy people across ages. Primed by a sample-barcoded 5' primer and a J-beta primer mix, a second PCR proceeded for about 6 to 12 cycles. TCRdb processed the 5' RACE reads anew with MiXCR; each CDR3 protein has one entry. This sample carries about 750,000 distinct CDR3 sequences, roughly 50% of them seen once, and the ten largest clones take approximately 40%. The CDR3 is 12 residues long. Trimming shortened V by 2 bases and J by 2 bases, and 5 bases separated the two germline ends. Germline V gene sequence: CDR1 DFQATT, CDR2 SNEGSKA (reference sequence).

The V call is TRBV20-1, the J call TRBJ2-3; a possible D gene is TRBD2 (5 bases). The sample comprised blood. The sequence was obtained from a man at least 80 years old in good health. The CDR3 is CSARRDTDTQYF. The CDR3 nucleotides read TGCAGTGCTAGACGGGACACAGATACGCAGTATTTT.